This is a list of T cell receptor beta chains from one sample in a study of T cell responses to AZD1222 COVID-19 vaccine. This table comes from immunoSEQ multiplex PCR, and its TCRdb copy is limited to in-frame clones, with some not included. Of around 160,000 clones listed, 90% to 95% were seen once; the top ten hold about 1.5%. Sequenced here: peripheral blood, sampled on day 0 of AZD1222 vaccination. The receptors shown here come from an adult in good health. Each CDR3 is given with its conserved first and last residue. A D gene is named only where the DNA matches it firmly. For some rows the clone size is stated as once, few or many, or as a class when expanded; others skip it.

J gene: TRBJ1-2; clone size: .; D gene: .; V gene: TRBV19; CDR3 DNA: TGTGCCAGTAGGCCCGACTGGAAGGGCTACACCTTC; CDR3 protein: CASRPDWKGYTF
J gene: TRBJ1-1; clone size: .; D gene: TRBD1; V gene: TRBV7-8; CDR3 DNA: TGTGCCAGCAGCTTAGCGACAGGGGTGAGGAACACTGAAGCTTTCTTT; CDR3 protein: CASSLATGVRNTEAFF
J gene: TRBJ1-1; clone size: .; D gene: .; V gene: TRBV10-1; CDR3 DNA: TGCGCCAGCAGTGAGCTTCCGGGGACGAACACTGAAGCTTTCTTT; CDR3 protein: CASSELPGTNTEAFF
J gene: TRBJ1-2; clone size: .; D gene: .; V gene: TRBV15; CDR3 DNA: TGTGCCACCAGCAGAGTTGTGGGGGGCTACGGTGGCTACACCTTC; CDR3 protein: CATSRVVGGYGGYTF
J gene: TRBJ2-3; clone size: .; D gene: TRBD2; V gene: TRBV7-9; CDR3 DNA: TGTGCCAGCAGCTTCACTGGGACTAGCGGCACAGATACGCAGTATTTT; CDR3 protein: CASSFTGTSGTDTQYF
J gene: TRBJ2-3; clone size: .; D gene: TRBD2; V gene: TRBV7-2; CDR3 DNA: TGTGCCAGCAGCCTAGCGGGGAGCGGGAGCCCAGATACGCAGTATTTT; CDR3 protein: CASSLAGSGSPDTQYF
J gene: TRBJ2-7; clone size: .; D gene: TRBD1; V gene: TRBV5-1; CDR3 DNA: TGCGCCAGCAGCTTACAGGGACAGGAGCAGTACTTC; CDR3 protein: CASSLQGQEQYF
J gene: TRBJ1-4; clone size: .; D gene: TRBD1; V gene: TRBV11-1; CDR3 DNA: TGTGCCAGCAGCAGACAGGGGGGAAATGAAAAACTGTTTTTT; CDR3 protein: CASSRQGGNEKLFF
J gene: TRBJ2-1; clone size: .; D gene: .; V gene: TRBV1; CDR3 DNA: TGCACCAGCAGCCAACCCACGGGACTGCCCGATCCGGCTGAGCAGTTCTTC; CDR3 protein: CTSSQPTGLPDPAEQFF
J gene: TRBJ2-2; clone size: .; D gene: TRBD1; V gene: TRBV18; CDR3 DNA: TGTGCCAGCTCCCCACGGGACAGCCCAACCGGGGAGCTGTTTTTT; CDR3 protein: CASSPRDSPTGELFF
J gene: TRBJ2-7; clone size: .; D gene: .; V gene: TRBV28; CDR3 DNA: TGTGCCAGCACTTTTGGCTCCTACGAGCAGTACTTC; CDR3 protein: CASTFGSYEQYF
J gene: TRBJ2-1; clone size: .; D gene: .; V gene: TRBV11-1; CDR3 DNA: TGTGCCAGCAGCCGAAACAGGGTAGGGGTGGATGAGCAGTTCTTC; CDR3 protein: CASSRNRVGVDEQFF
J gene: TRBJ1-6; clone size: .; D gene: .; V gene: TRBV5-6; CDR3 DNA: TGTGCCAGCAGCTTGGGTTTCGCAAATTCACCCCTCCACTTT; CDR3 protein: CASSLGFANSPLHF
J gene: TRBJ2-7; clone size: .; D gene: .; V gene: TRBV27; CDR3 DNA: TGTGCCAGCAGGGGTTCAGTACGCTACGAGCAGTACTTC; CDR3 protein: CASRGSVRYEQYF
J gene: TRBJ1-6; clone size: .; D gene: .; V gene: TRBV15; CDR3 DNA: TGTGCCACCAGCAGAGGTGGGAAAGGGAAATCACCCCTCCACTTT; CDR3 protein: CATSRGGKGKSPLHF
J gene: TRBJ2-7; clone size: .; D gene: .; V gene: TRBV7-2; CDR3 DNA: TGTGCCAGCAGCCTCGCGGGGCTCTCCTACGAGCAGTACTTC; CDR3 protein: CASSLAGLSYEQYF
J gene: TRBJ1-2; clone size: .; D gene: .; V gene: TRBV6-5; CDR3 DNA: TGTGCCAGCAGAAGGACGGACGTCAACTATGGCTACACCTTC; CDR3 protein: CASRRTDVNYGYTF
J gene: TRBJ1-2; clone size: .; D gene: .; V gene: TRBV27; CDR3 DNA: TGTGCCAGCAGCCATGCCGAAGCATCTAACTATGGCTACACCTTC; CDR3 protein: CASSHAEASNYGYTF
J gene: TRBJ2-2; clone size: once; D gene: TRBD1; V gene: TRBV6-5; CDR3 DNA: TGTGCCAGCAGTTGGACAGGGAGGCCCGGGGAGCTGTTTTTT; CDR3 protein: CASSWTGRPGELFF